These 22 T cell receptor beta chains originate from one sample sequenced in a study of identical twins. TCRdb re-called the 5' RACE reads with MiXCR, one entry per CDR3 protein. The sample lists about 570,000 distinct CDR3 sequences, just under 10% occurring once. These sequences were also reported in another study, on yellow fever vaccine responses in identical twins.

Sequencing was carried out using PBMCs. These receptors all come from a young woman in good health.

In this sample, this clonotype turned up a few times. This chain uses TRBV5-1 with TRBJ2-3, with D possibly TRBD2 on 6 matching bases. The V end was cut by 0 bases, the J end by 2 bases, with 16 bases between. Germline V gene sequence: CDR1 SGHRS, CDR2 YFSETQ. CDR3 length: 17 amino acids. CDR3 in amino acids: CASSLGTPPGVTDTQYF. The CDR3 DNA reads TGCGCCAGCAGCTTGGGAACACCCCCGGGGGTCACAGATACGCAGTATTTT.

This clonotype occurred many times. V usage is TRBV7-2 and J usage is TRBJ2-1; D remains ambiguous. Trimming removed 5 bases from V and 0 bases from J, with 11 bases in between. The V gene's germline CDR1 is SGHTA and CDR2 FQGNSA. The CDR3 contains 15 residues. The CDR3 reads CASSRIRASYNEQFF. CDR3 nucleotide sequence: TGTGCCAGCAGCCGTATTCGAGCCTCCTACAATGAGCAGTTCTTC.

This clonotype was picked up many times. The V and J genes are TRBV12-3 or TRBV12-4 and TRBJ1-5, with TRBD1 matching 7 bases. This CDR3 spans 16 amino acids. The junction had 9 bases not matched to a gene; V was cut back by 2 bases and J by 5 bases. Here the CDR3 reads CASSLMVGGPHQPQHF. CDR3 DNA: TGTGCCAGCAGTTTAATGGTAGGGGGCCCTCATCAGCCCCAGCATTTT.

This clonotype was counted ten times or more. The V gene is TRBV7-2, the J gene TRBJ2-1; 8 bases are a match to TRBD2. The V gene end was trimmed by 0 bases and the J gene end by 7 bases; junction bases not matched to a gene: 8. Germline V gene data show CDR1 as SGHTA and CDR2 as FQGNSA. The CDR3 is 16 amino acids. The CDR3 region has the DNA TGTGCCAGCAGCTTAGCGGCGACTAGCGTAGAGAATGAGCAGTTCTTC. This sequence encodes CASSLAATSVENEQFF.

The chain is built from TRBV3-1 and TRBJ2-7, with D possibly TRBD1 on 6 matching bases. This CDR3 has 13 residues. V was cut by 0 bases and J by 5 bases, with 8 bases left in between. CDR1 LGHDT and CDR2 YNNKEL come from the germline V gene (reference sequence). The CDR3 nucleotides are TGTGCCAGCAGCCAAGAGCACAGGGACGAGCAGTACTTC. Its protein is CASSQEHRDEQYF.

The chain carries TRBV24-1 and TRBJ2-1; D is perhaps TRBD2 (6 bases). The CDR3 length is 20 residues. Between the trimmed V and J ends, which lost 0 bases and 1 base, there was a span of 21 bases. The V gene's germline CDR1 is KGHDR and CDR2 SFDVKD. CDR3 bases: TGTGCCACCAGTGATTTGCCACTAGCAGGAGGATCGACTTCCTACAATGAGCAGTTCTTC. Its protein is CATSDLPLAGGSTSYNEQFF.

This clonotype appeared many times. This chain connects TRBV28 to TRBJ1-5; D call uncertain. CDR1 MDHEN and CDR2 SYDVKM come from the germline V gene. V gave up 5 bases and J gave up 2 bases, with 13 bases separating them. The length of the CDR3 is 15 residues. In DNA form, the CDR3 reads TGTGCCAGCAGTCCGTTCGGTTCGGGCAATCAGCCCCAGCATTTT. As protein: CASSPFGSGNQPQHF. Full variable domain (outside the CDR3, taken from reference TRBV28 and TRBJ1-5): DVKVTQSSRYLVKRTGEKVFLECVQDMDHENMFWYRQDPGLGLRLIYFSYDVKMKEKGDIPEGYSVSREKKERFSLILESASTNQTSMYLCASSPFGSGNQPQHFGDGTRLSIL.

This clonotype was counted between two and nine times. This chain joins TRBV5-1 and TRBJ2-5; no clear D gene. Germline V gene data show CDR1 as SGHRS and CDR2 as YFSETQ. The CDR3 totals 13 residues. V dropped 1 base and J dropped 5 bases, with 9 bases sitting between them. CDR3: CASSLFPGETQYF. The CDR3 DNA reads TGCGCCAGCAGCTTGTTCCCTGGGGAGACCCAGTACTTC. Drawing the rest from reference TRBV5-1 and TRBJ2-5, the complete variable domain is KAGVTQTPRYLIKTRGQQVTLSCSPISGHRSVSWYQQTPGQGLQFLFEYFSETQRNKGNFPGRFSGRQFSNSRSEMNVSTLELGDSALYLCASSLFPGETQYFGPGTRLLVL.

This clonotype has more than one count but fewer than ten. The V gene is TRBV10-3, the J gene TRBJ2-3; D gene ambiguous. The V and J ends lost 10 bases and 6 bases respectively, with 26 bases between them. This CDR3 has 16 residues. The germline V gene has CDR1 ENHRY and CDR2 SYGVKD. The CDR3 region has the DNA TGTGCCACCAAAAACCCTAAAATAGGACCGATGGATACGCAGTATTTT. It is translated as CATKNPKIGPMDTQYF.

The sample holds a few counts of this clonotype. V and J are TRBV6-1 and TRBJ2-7; D possibly matches TRBD1 or TRBD2 (5 bases each). The germline V and J ends were trimmed by 6 bases and 4 bases, with 19 bases remaining between them. CDR1 is MNHNS, CDR2 SASEGT, per germline. The CDR3 runs to 15 residues. The CDR3 loop is CASSLRDLLVYEQYF. The CDR3 nucleotides read TGTGCCAGCAGCCTCCGGGACCTGCTGGTGTACGAGCAGTACTTC.

The rearrangement joins TRBV5-1 to TRBJ2-1, with 12 bases fitting TRBD2. V dropped 4 bases and J dropped 6; count of bases not matched to a gene: 8. Germline V gene lookup returns CDR1 SGHRS and CDR2 YFSETQ. The CDR3 runs to 16 residues. The CDR3 loop reads CASSPGLAGIGNEQFF. The CDR3 nucleotides are TGCGCCAGCAGCCCAGGACTAGCGGGGATCGGCAATGAGCAGTTCTTC.

J is TRBJ2-7 and V is TRBV14, with unresolved D. CDR1 is SGHDN, CDR2 FVKESK, per germline. This CDR3 is 15 amino acids long. V was pared by 1 base and J by 0 bases, with 10 bases between. Written as DNA, the CDR3 is TGTGCCAGCAGCCAAGGAATTTTGGCCTCCTACGAGCAGTACTTC. Its translation is CASSQGILASYEQYF.

This clonotype has just a few counts. The J gene is TRBJ1-6, the V gene TRBV14; a possible D gene is TRBD1 (6 bases). V was shortened by 4 bases and J by 8 bases, with 15 bases between the two germline ends. The CDR3 has 15 residues. Germline loops: CDR1 SGHDN, CDR2 FVKESK. The CDR3 DNA reads as TGTGCCAGCAGCCGTGGACAGTTCAAAGATTCACCCCTCCACTTT. Translation: CASSRGQFKDSPLHF.

This clonotype was picked up many times. The gene calls are TRBV5-1 and TRBJ1-2; D call uncertain. Per germline, CDR1 SGHRS and CDR2 YFSETQ. V lost 0 bases and J 2 bases, leaving 8 bases between the germline ends. The CDR3 has 14 amino acids. CDR3 in amino acids: CASSLGGGNYGYTF. CDR3 DNA: TGCGCCAGCAGCTTGGGTGGCGGGAACTATGGCTACACCTTC.

The rearrangement joins TRBV6-5 to TRBJ2-1, with D possibly being TRBD1 or TRBD2 (6 bases each). Germline V gene data show CDR1 as MNHEY and CDR2 as SVGAGI. Between the trimmed V and J ends, which lost 2 bases and 6 bases, there was a span of 17 bases. The CDR3 runs to 16 residues. As DNA, the CDR3 is TGTGCCAGCAGTTACCTTCGGGGGCAGGGAATCAATGAGCAGTTCTTC. It specifies CASSYLRGQGINEQFF.

The genes are TRBV6-1 and TRBJ2-1; 12 positions agree with TRBD2. CDR3 length: 16 amino acids. Germline values: CDR1 MNHNS, CDR2 SASEGT. Germline trimming cut 4 bases from V and 4 bases from J; bases unmatched to any gene: 5. CDR3 nucleotide sequence: TGTGCCAGCAGTGCTCCTAGCGGGAGGGGGTACAATGAGCAGTTCTTC. The encoded protein is CASSAPSGRGYNEQFF.

This clonotype was seen repeatedly, ten times or more. The chain's CDR3 is CASSFVGSTDTQYF. Written as DNA, the CDR3 is TGTGCCAGCAGTTTCGTCGGGAGCACAGATACGCAGTATTTT. The chain joins TRBV6-2 or TRBV6-3 to TRBJ2-3; D uncertain. The V gene lost 4 bases and the J gene lost 0 bases, with 8 bases spanning the gap. Germline loops: CDR1 MNHEY, CDR2 SVGEGT. The CDR3 is 14 amino acids.

The chain employs TRBV4-1 and TRBJ1-1; unclear D gene. The germline CDR1 and CDR2 sequences are MGHRA and YSYEKL. Trimming took off 4 bases at V and 0 bases at J, with 21 bases between the two ends. This CDR3 spans 18 amino acids. CDR3 loop: CASSPTVRGPGLNTEAFF. DNA for the CDR3: TGCGCCAGCAGCCCTACCGTGCGGGGTCCGGGGTTGAACACTGAAGCTTTCTTT.

In this sample, this clonotype turned up many times. This chain joins TRBV4-3 and TRBJ2-3; 7 bases align to TRBD2. Germline CDR1 LGHNA, CDR2 YSLEER. The CDR3 contains 15 residues. Trimming took 1 base from V and 2 from J; bases not matched to a gene: 3. CDR3 coding DNA: TGCGCCAGCAGCCAAGGGACTAGAAACACAGATACGCAGTATTTT. This gives the protein CASSQGTRNTDTQYF.

This rearrangement joins TRBV5-5 to TRBJ2-1; TRBD2 matches at 7 bases. V shed 1 base and J 6 bases; nucleotides not matched to a gene: 10. The CDR3 totals 16 residues. Germline CDR1 is SGHKS and CDR2 is YYEKEE (reference sequence). The CDR3, as DNA: TGTGCCAGCAGCTTGCTGTGGGCGGGAGAGATCAATGAGCAGTTCTTC. It encodes CASSLLWAGEINEQFF.

In this sample, this clonotype turned up many times. V and J are TRBV6-5 and TRBJ2-7, with D possibly TRBD1 on 5 matching bases. CDR1 and CDR2 (germline): MNHEY, SVGAGI. The germline V and J ends were trimmed by 6 bases and 0 bases, with 12 bases remaining between them. The CDR3 extends over 14 amino acids. The CDR3 DNA reads as TGTGCCAGCAGATATGACAGCTACTCCTACGAGCAGTACTTC. This codes for CASRYDSYSYEQYF.

This clonotype has just a few counts. V is TRBV5-1 and J is TRBJ2-1; a weak D match, TRBD2 (5 bases). Trimming took off 7 bases at V and 0 bases at J, with 17 bases between the two ends. The CDR3 runs to 16 residues. Looked up from germline, CDR1 is SGHRS and CDR2 is YFSETQ. CDR3 protein: CASGRDQQSSYNEQFF. The CDR3 DNA sequence: TGCGCCAGCGGTCGGGATCAACAGAGCTCCTACAATGAGCAGTTCTTC.